Listed below are T cell receptor beta chains from one sample, sequenced in a study of OX40 agonist ivuxolimab in advanced cancers. This table comes from immunoSEQ multiplex PCR, and its TCRdb copy is limited to in-frame clones, with some not included. The data show approximately 17,000 clones, roughly 81% seen once. The starting material was CD4+ or CD8+ T cells sorted from blood, obtained in a trial of the OX40 agonist ivuxolimab. The receptors were sampled from an adult with an advanced solid tumor such as melanoma, head and neck, liver or kidney cancer. Each CDR3 is given without its conserved first and last residue. The D gene is left open where the match is weak.

TRBD2	TRBV10-2	TRBJ2-7	AVGLAGGSEQY
-	TRBV27	TRBJ2-3	ASSLGTDTQY
TRBD2	TRBV29-1	TRBJ2-1	SVTSGTSPLTEQF
-	TRBV6-4	TRBJ2-1	ASSDSRGTYNEQF
-	TRBV19	TRBJ1-5	ASRPTGRNNQPQH
-	TRBV9	TRBJ1-1	ASSGWEGNTEAF
-	TRBV7-9	TRBJ2-7	ASSLAAGHYEQY
-	TRBV30	TRBJ1-4	AWSVIWGDNEKLF
-	TRBV5-8	TRBJ2-5	ASSLASAGQETQY
-	TRBV6-6	TRBJ1-1	ASSYDREAF
TRBD2	TRBV29-1	TRBJ2-7	SVGGEDPFGYEQY
-	TRBV7-6	TRBJ2-2	ASSLRTTGVQGTGELF
TRBD2	TRBV4-3	TRBJ2-1	ASSQVLSGSSYNEQF
TRBD1	TRBV2	TRBJ2-7	ASSEGTGGPLYEQY
TRBD1	TRBV9	TRBJ1-1	ASSGHRGMGGGTEAF
-	TRBV2	TRBJ1-1	ASSEAWTEAF
-	TRBV15	TRBJ2-3	ATSRNRDSNTDTQY
-	TRBV18	TRBJ2-6	ASSSKASSPGANVLT
-	TRBV6-5	TRBJ1-1	ASSADGNTEAF
-	TRBV29-1	TRBJ2-1	SVSLGGREQF
-	TRBV29-1	TRBJ1-4	SVGAEANEKLF
-	TRBV7-9	TRBJ1-3	ASSGFDGSGNTIY
-	TRBV25-1	TRBJ1-3	AGGGVGNTIY
-	TRBV19	TRBJ1-6	ASSPSSGGFRNSPLH
-	TRBV2	TRBJ2-1	ASSMWDLSNEQF
-	TRBV10-3	TRBJ1-1	AIMGKNTEAF
-	TRBV2	TRBJ2-1	ASLGPGGWNYNEQF
TRBD1	TRBV5-5	TRBJ2-7	ASSFRDRVYEQY
-	TRBV4-1	TRBJ2-7	ASSQGGLFPVQQY
TRBD2	TRBV4-3	TRBJ2-7	ASSQESGLASEQY
TRBD1	TRBV6-5	TRBJ1-4	ASSTGQGEEKLF
-	TRBV13	TRBJ2-5	ASSLPGLKETQY
TRBD2	TRBV9	TRBJ2-3	ASTFSGSPDTQY
-	TRBV18	TRBJ2-7	ASSQGFPEQY
TRBD1	TRBV30	TRBJ2-7	AWSVRQGVYEQY
-	TRBV9	TRBJ2-5	ASSANEETQY
TRBD2	TRBV27	TRBJ2-3	ASSFSGGADTQY
TRBD1	TRBV11-2	TRBJ2-1	ASSLTGSYNEQF
TRBD2	TRBV6-5	TRBJ2-5	ASRPGGETQY
TRBD2	TRBV28	TRBJ2-2	ASSFPPAGEANTGELF
-	TRBV7-2	TRBJ1-5	ASSRTPLGNQPQH
-	TRBV28	TRBJ2-5	ASSSPWDGNRETQY
-	TRBV2	TRBJ2-7	ASSLEPGEARSYEQY
TRBD2	TRBV2	TRBJ2-1	ASTSGGHVVNEQF
-	TRBV7-3	TRBJ2-7	ASSFSLAQDYEQY
TRBD2	TRBV7-9	TRBJ2-1	ASSEGLAGFEQF
-	TRBV19	TRBJ2-7	ASSITVSYEQY
-	TRBV9	TRBJ2-2	AGSVDGELF
-	TRBV4-1	TRBJ2-1	ASSQYNEQF
-	TRBV5-1	TRBJ1-1	ASSLGHPNTEAF
-	TRBV6-5	TRBJ1-3	ASSYFSGSGNTIY
-	TRBV5-1	TRBJ1-2	ASSLDRIGYT
TRBD1	TRBV28	TRBJ2-7	ASNFRGPLYEQY
TRBD1	TRBV19	TRBJ1-2	ASSGGTGPFYGYT
-	TRBV6-5	TRBJ2-2	ASSYSIQGDTGELF
-	TRBV29-1	TRBJ2-1	SVEPQPGGEQF
-	TRBV5-4	TRBJ2-7	ASSLDTGEQY
-	TRBV10-3	TRBJ2-1	AIRGDSYNEQF
-	TRBV27	-	ASSMGQATDEQY
-	TRBV7-9	TRBJ2-5	ASSLRIGSQETQY